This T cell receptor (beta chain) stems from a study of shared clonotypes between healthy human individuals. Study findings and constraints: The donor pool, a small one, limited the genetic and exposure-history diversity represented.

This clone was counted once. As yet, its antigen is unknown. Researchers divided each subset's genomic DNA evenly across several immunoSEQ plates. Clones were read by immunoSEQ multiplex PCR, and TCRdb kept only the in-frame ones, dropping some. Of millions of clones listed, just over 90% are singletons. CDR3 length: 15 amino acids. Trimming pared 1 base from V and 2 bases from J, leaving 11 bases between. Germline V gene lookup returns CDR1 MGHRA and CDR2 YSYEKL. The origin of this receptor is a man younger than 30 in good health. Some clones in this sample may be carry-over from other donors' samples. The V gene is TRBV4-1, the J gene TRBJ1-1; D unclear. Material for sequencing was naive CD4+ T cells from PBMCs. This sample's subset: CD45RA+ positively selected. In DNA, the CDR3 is TGCGCCAGCAGCCAAGTTCCAGGATCTAACACTGAAGCTTTCTTT. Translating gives CASSQVPGSNTEAFF.